The entry below describes one T cell receptor (beta chain). The Seattle patients, enrolled during active infection, were followed longitudinally. This specimen belongs to a study of blood T cell repertoires in COVID-19. Study in general: The United States, Italy and Spain provided the acute and convalescent COVID-19 samples. T cells, B-cell-depleted T cells, or PBMCs supplied cDNA or gDNA.

Authors' data handling: By means of reference gene primer amplification, nucleated cell counts were estimated. The protocol was immunoSEQ multiplex PCR, while the TCRdb copy is restricted to in-frame clones and leaves out a portion. The DNA was the basis for D and trimming; V, J and clone size are from that table. Among around 370,000 clones, roughly 90% were seen once, and the ten largest hold 7.3%. V lost 4 bases to trimming and J lost 4 bases; unmatched junction nucleotides: 8. The CDR3 runs to 18 residues. The germline CDR1 and CDR2 sequences are PRHDT and FYEKMQ (reference sequence). The sequence was obtained from a woman in her 70s with COVID-19, enrolled during active disease. This chain links TRBV13 with TRBJ2-3; 16 bases line up with TRBD2. Source material: peripheral blood. The CDR3 loop reads CASSSVPGLAGGPDTQYF. The CDR3 DNA is TGTGCCAGCAGCTCCGTCCCGGGACTAGCGGGGGGGCCAGATACGCAGTATTTT.